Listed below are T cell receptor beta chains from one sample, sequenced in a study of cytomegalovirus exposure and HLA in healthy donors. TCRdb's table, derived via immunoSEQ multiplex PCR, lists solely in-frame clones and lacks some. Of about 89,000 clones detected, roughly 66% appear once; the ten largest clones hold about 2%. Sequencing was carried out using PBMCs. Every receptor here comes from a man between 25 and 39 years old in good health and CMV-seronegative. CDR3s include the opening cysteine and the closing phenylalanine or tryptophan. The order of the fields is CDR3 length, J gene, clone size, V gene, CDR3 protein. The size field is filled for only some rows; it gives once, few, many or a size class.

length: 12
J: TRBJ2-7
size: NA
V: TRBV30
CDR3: CAGAAPGGPQYF

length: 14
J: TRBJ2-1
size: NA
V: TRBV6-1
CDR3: CASPGTAEYNEQFF

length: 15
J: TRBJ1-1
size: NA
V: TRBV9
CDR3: CASSDPGTPNTEAFF

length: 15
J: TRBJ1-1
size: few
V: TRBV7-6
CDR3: CASSLGTGGNTEAFF

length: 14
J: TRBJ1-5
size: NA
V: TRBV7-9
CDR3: CASSDRYSNQPQHF

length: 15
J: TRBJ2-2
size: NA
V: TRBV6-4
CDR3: CASSELAGNTGELFF

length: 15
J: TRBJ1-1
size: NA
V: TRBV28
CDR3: CASSLSTTGATEAFF

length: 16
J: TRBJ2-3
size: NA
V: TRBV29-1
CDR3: CSVAGLGHASTDTQYF

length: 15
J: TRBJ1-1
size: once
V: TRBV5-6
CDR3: CASSLDRGLMTEAFF

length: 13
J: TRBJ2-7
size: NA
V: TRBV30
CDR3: CAWSTRALYEQYF

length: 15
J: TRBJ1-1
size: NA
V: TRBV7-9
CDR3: CASSLPGQMNTEAFF

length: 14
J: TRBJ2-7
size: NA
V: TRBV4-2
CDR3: CASSQLAGGYEQYF

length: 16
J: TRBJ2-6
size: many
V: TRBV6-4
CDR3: CASSLASSSGANVLTF

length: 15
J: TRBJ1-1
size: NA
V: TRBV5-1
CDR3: CASRPGTRPNTEAFF

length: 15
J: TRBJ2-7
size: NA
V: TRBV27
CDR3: CASSFTRTAPYEQYF

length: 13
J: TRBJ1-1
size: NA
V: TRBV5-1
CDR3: CASSLQGATEAFF

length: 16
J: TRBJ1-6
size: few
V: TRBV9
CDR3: CASSQNPGHLNSPLHF

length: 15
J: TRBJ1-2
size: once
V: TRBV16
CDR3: CASSPGLGTVYGYTF

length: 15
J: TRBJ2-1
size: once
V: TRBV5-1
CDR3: CASSSPSGYYNEQFF

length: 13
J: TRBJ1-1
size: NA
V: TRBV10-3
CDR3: CAISEGTDTEAFF

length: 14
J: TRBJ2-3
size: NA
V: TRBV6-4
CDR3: CASSDRGDTDTQYF

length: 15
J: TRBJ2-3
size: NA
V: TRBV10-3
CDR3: CAIRDSSGSTDTQYF

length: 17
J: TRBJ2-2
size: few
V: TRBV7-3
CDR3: CASSSQDRMLNTGELFF

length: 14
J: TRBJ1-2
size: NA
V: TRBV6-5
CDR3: CASSRRDTNYGYTF

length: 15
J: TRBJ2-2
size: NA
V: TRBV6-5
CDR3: CASLKLGTNTGELFF

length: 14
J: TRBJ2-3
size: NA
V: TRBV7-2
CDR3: CASSLAELADTQYF